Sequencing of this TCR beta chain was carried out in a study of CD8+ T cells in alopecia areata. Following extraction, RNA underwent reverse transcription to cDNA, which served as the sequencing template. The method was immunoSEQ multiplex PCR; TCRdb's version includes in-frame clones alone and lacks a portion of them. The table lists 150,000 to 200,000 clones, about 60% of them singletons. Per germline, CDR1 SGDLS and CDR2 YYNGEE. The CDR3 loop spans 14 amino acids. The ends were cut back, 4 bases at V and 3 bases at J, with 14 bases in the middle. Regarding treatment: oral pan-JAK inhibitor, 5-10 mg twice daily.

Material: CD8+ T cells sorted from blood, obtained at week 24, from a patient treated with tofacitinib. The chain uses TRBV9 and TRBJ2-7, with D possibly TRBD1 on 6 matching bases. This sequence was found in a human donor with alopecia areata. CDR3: CASSPTGQDYEQYF. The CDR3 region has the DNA TGTGCCAGCAGCCCGACGGGACAAGACTACGAGCAGTACTTC.